Following are 25 T cell receptor beta chains from one sample sequenced in a study of metastatic and nonmetastatic thyroid tumors. MiXCR reprocessed the PCR reads for TCRdb. This sample has 34,000 or so clones, with less than 20% found just once. Every patient was untreated before thyroid surgery. Sequenced sample: blood. The receptors derive from a female donor with papillary thyroid cancer or a benign thyroid nodule (not recorded which). Some clones in this sample may be carry-over from other donors' samples.

This clone was found a few times. This chain connects TRBV2 to TRBJ1-6, with D possibly matching TRBD1 (5 bases). CDR1 and CDR2 from the germline V gene are SNHLY and FYNNEI. The CDR3 is 15 residues long. Trimming left V 10 bases short and J 6 bases short, with 19 bases between. CDR3 DNA sequence: TGTGCCAACCGGGACCCCGATCGCCCTAATTCACCCCTCCACTTT. This encodes CANRDPDRPNSPLHF.

Many counts were recorded for this clone. V gene TRBV5-1 combines with J gene TRBJ1-1; 7 bases are shared with TRBD1. The germline CDR1 and CDR2 sequences are SGHRS and YFSETQ. The CDR3 is made up of 14 amino acids. Germline trimming cut 4 bases from V and 1 base from J; bases unmatched to any gene: 4. The CDR3 loop reads CASSIGTANTEAFF. The CDR3 DNA reads TGCGCCAGCAGCATTGGGACAGCGAACACTGAAGCTTTCTTT.

The rearrangement uses TRBV11-3 and TRBJ2-3; TRBD2 matches 8 bases. Per germline, CDR1 SGHNT and CDR2 YENEEA. CDR3 length equals 15 residues. Unmatched junction bases numbered 8, after V lost 4 bases and J lost 5 bases. The CDR3 bases are TGTGCCAGCAGCTCTTCTAGCGGGCGGGGAGATACGCAGTATTTT. The encoded protein is CASSSSSGRGDTQYF.

In its sample, this clone was seen many times. This sequence joins TRBV18 and TRBJ2-3, with 16 bases fitting TRBD2. The CDR3 extends over 16 amino acids. Germline loops: CDR1 KGHSH, CDR2 LQKENI. With 6 bases clipped from V and 6 bases from J, the junction kept 6 bases outside the gene matches. The CDR3 loop reads CASSPGTSGGGDTQYF. The CDR3 nucleotides are TGTGCCAGCTCCCCCGGGACTAGCGGGGGGGGGGATACGCAGTATTTT.

The table lists this clone with many counts. A read error may account for a junction end that differs from germline. The J gene is TRBJ1-2, the V gene TRBV14, with D possibly TRBD1 on 5 matching bases. The length of the CDR3 is 13 residues. Looked up from germline, CDR1 is SGHDN and CDR2 is FVKESK. CDR3 coding DNA: TGTGCCAGCAGCCTTGCCGGGACGGAGAGAGGGAACTTC. It codes for CASSLAGTERGNF.

CDR3 coding DNA: TGCGCCAGCAGCGACGACCTAGCCTCAGAGACCCAGTACTTC. Amino acid sequence: CASSDDLASETQYF. The chain carries TRBV5-1 and TRBJ2-5, with D maybe TRBD2 (5 bases). The germline V gene encodes CDR1 SGHRS and CDR2 YFSETQ. The length of the CDR3 is 14 residues. Trimming left V 4 bases short and J 4 bases short, with 14 bases between.

This clone was seen repeatedly, ten times or more. V is TRBV6-1 and J is TRBJ2-3; possibly TRBD2 for D (7 bases). Germline assignment: CDR1 MNHNS and CDR2 SASEGT. The CDR3 is made up of 15 amino acids. Trimming pared 7 bases from V and 4 bases from J, leaving 18 bases between. DNA of the CDR3: TGTGCCAGCATCTCGATCGGGGGGCGCCCAGATACGCAGTATTTT. It codes for CASISIGGRPDTQYF.

On this clone: This is likely a read error, given that the CDR3 carries no conserved phenylalanine or tryptophan at its end. Because the CDR3's place on the DNA is in doubt, the DNA is left out and the CDR3 is given as listed by TCRdb. J is TRBJ1-3 and V is TRBV7-3. Inclusive of both ends, the CDR3 amounts to 10 amino acids. Germline V lookup: CDR1 SGHTA, CDR2 FQGTGA. CDR3 sequence: CASSTPREVA.

This clone has only a few counts. The chain employs TRBV27 and TRBJ1-5; D is undetermined. Germline values: CDR1 MNHEY, CDR2 SMNVEV (reference sequence). This CDR3 region has 14 residues. Trimming pared 4 bases from V and 0 bases from J, leaving 7 bases between. Here the CDR3 DNA reads TGTGCCAGCAGTTCCCGGATTAGCAATCAGCCCCAGCATTTT. It yields the protein CASSSRISNQPQHF.

On this clone itself: It may be a read error: a sequence one base away is much more abundant. Other DNA sequences in the same sample also yield this CDR3. For the CDR3, the DNA is TGTGCCAGCAGTTACCAAGGACTAGTTGCAAATGAGCAGTTCTTC. Its translation: CASSYQGLVANEQFF. This rearrangement joins TRBV6-5 to TRBJ2-1; the match to TRBD2 covers 7 bases. The length of the CDR3 is 15 residues. Germline V CDR1 and CDR2: MNHEY, SVGAGI. V dropped 2 bases and J dropped 7; count of bases not matched to a gene: 8.

Here the CDR3 reads CASRRDRVHTGELFF. In DNA, the CDR3 is TGTGCCAGCAGACGTGACAGGGTCCACACCGGGGAGCTGTTTTTT. This chain connects TRBV6-1 to TRBJ2-2; 7 nucleotides agree with TRBD1. Germline CDR1 reads MNHNS; CDR2 reads SASEGT. The CDR3 has 15 amino acids. The trim removed 6 bases at V and 3 bases at J, leaving 7 bases unmatched.

This clone was counted at least ten times. This chain links TRBV19 with TRBJ1-5; D remains unclear. This CDR3 region has 12 residues. Germline assignment: CDR1 LNHDA and CDR2 SQIVND (reference sequence). Trimming took off 3 bases at V and 4 bases at J, with 4 bases between the two ends. The CDR3 spells CASSILNQPQHF. CDR3 DNA sequence: TGTGCCAGTAGTATCTTGAATCAGCCCCAGCATTTT.

This chain joins TRBV6-1 and TRBJ1-5, with D unresolved. CDR3 length equals 11 residues. V was trimmed by 1 base and J by 6 bases, leaving 1 base between them. Germline V lookup: CDR1 MNHNS, CDR2 SASEGT. CDR3 coding DNA: TGTGCCAGCAGTGAAGGTCAGCCCCAGCATTTT. Translating gives CASSEGQPQHF.

This clone was picked up many times. The chain has TRBV20-1 and TRBJ2-5; 10 bases fit TRBD1. V was pared by 7 bases and J by 2 bases, with 7 bases of the junction left unmatched. The germline gives CDR1 DFQATT, CDR2 SNEGSKA (reference sequence). The CDR3 contains 14 residues. The CDR3 loop reads CSETGGAGQETQYF. As DNA, the CDR3 is TGCAGTGAGACAGGGGGCGCGGGGCAAGAGACCCAGTACTTC.

This clone was detected only a few times. The gene calls are TRBV19 and TRBJ2-1; 7 bases fit TRBD2. V shed 5 bases and J 4 bases; nucleotides not matched to a gene: 5. Germline V gene data show CDR1 as LNHDA and CDR2 as SQIVND (reference sequence). The CDR3 totals 14 residues. Here the CDR3 DNA reads TGTGCCAGTAGTGCGGGAGACGTTTACAATGAGCAGTTCTTC. Residues: CASSAGDVYNEQFF.

This clone is deemed medium-sized. The CDR3 is CASSLGGQGSNEQFF. The CDR3 region has the DNA TGTGCCAGCAGCTTGGGGGGACAGGGTTCCAATGAGCAGTTCTTC. The V and J genes are TRBV5-8 and TRBJ2-1, with 9 positions matching TRBD1. The CDR3 has 15 residues. Germline V gene lookup returns CDR1 SGHTS and CDR2 YDEGEE. J was trimmed by 6 bases and V by 0 bases; bases with no gene match: 4.

This clone has just a few counts. The V gene is TRBV28, the J gene TRBJ2-5, with TRBD1 identical over 12 bases. Germline V gives CDR1 MDHEN, CDR2 SYDVKM. The CDR3 covers 13 residues. After removal of 10 bases from V and 5 bases from J, the junction contained 5 bases not matched to a gene. The CDR3 coding sequence is TGTGCCACCGGGACAGGGGGCGTTGAGACCCAGTACTTC. Amino acid sequence: CATGTGGVETQYF.

This clone has more than one count but fewer than ten. The V and J genes are TRBV28 and TRBJ1-2; D not certain. This CDR3 has 13 amino acids. The V and J ends lost 6 bases and 10 bases respectively, with 18 bases between them. Germline values: CDR1 MDHEN, CDR2 SYDVKM. CDR3 protein: CASSLFIQRDYTF. The CDR3 bases are TGTGCCAGCAGCCTCTTCATCCAGAGAGACTACACCTTC.

This clone was counted at least ten times. V is TRBV5-6 and J is TRBJ2-1; the D gene could be TRBD1 or TRBD2 (5 bases each). The V gene lost 0 bases and the J gene lost 3 bases, with 16 bases spanning the gap. The CDR3 consists of 17 residues. The germline gives CDR1 SGHDT, CDR2 YYEEEE. CDR3 in DNA: TGTGCCAGCAGCTTGGCGGGGACGTGGACTTACTACAATGAGCAGTTCTTC. Protein: CASSLAGTWTYYNEQFF.

This clone was recorded many times. The genes are TRBV5-1 and TRBJ1-6; D not resolved. Germline V gives CDR1 SGHRS, CDR2 YFSETQ. Trimming cost V 3 bases and J 5 bases, with 6 bases left between them. The CDR3 sequence is 13 residues long. The CDR3 reads CASSSSNNSPLHF. CDR3 coding DNA: TGCGCCAGCAGCTCCAGCAATAATTCACCCCTCCACTTT. Complete variable domain (other parts from reference TRBV5-1 and TRBJ1-6): KAGVTQTPRYLIKTRGQQVTLSCSPISGHRSVSWYQQTPGQGLQFLFEYFSETQRNKGNFPGRFSGRQFSNSRSEMNVSTLELGDSALYLCASSSSNNSPLHFGNGTRLTVT.

This clone was seen ten or more times. The chain carries TRBV7-2 and TRBJ2-3; 11 nucleotides align to TRBD2. Looked up from germline, CDR1 is SGHTA and CDR2 is FQGNSA. V lost 4 bases, J lost 4 bases, and 4 bases stayed unmatched. This CDR3 has 15 residues. The CDR3 nucleotides read TGTGCCAGCAGCTATAGCGGGGGGGCTGCAGATACGCAGTATTTT. This codes for CASSYSGGAADTQYF.

This clone came up many times. The chain combines TRBV5-1 with TRBJ1-5, with a possible D match to TRBD1 (5 bases). This CDR3 has 16 residues. The V end was cut by 4 bases, the J end by 2 bases, with 16 bases between. Germline-derived CDR1 and CDR2 are SGHRS and YFSETQ. CDR3 in DNA: TGCGCCAGCAGCCCTGGGACGGTTGGCGGCAATCAGCCCCAGCATTTT. Protein: CASSPGTVGGNQPQHF.

This clone was seen ten or more times. V gene TRBV11-2 combines with J gene TRBJ1-1; no definite D call. Per germline, CDR1 SGHAT and CDR2 FQNNGV. V lost 1 base and J 4 bases, leaving 7 bases between the germline ends. The CDR3 has 13 residues. CDR3 bases: TGTGCCAGCAGCTTAGTGCTGGGCACTGAAGCTTTCTTT. Translation gives CASSLVLGTEAFF.

In this sample, this clone turned up many times. The chain is built from TRBV6-4 and TRBJ2-1; TRBD2 is a possible D gene (5 bases). Germline loops: CDR1 MRHNA, CDR2 SNTAGT. Trimming shortened V by 2 bases and J by 10 bases, and 12 bases separated the two germline ends. CDR3 length equals 13 residues. CDR3 protein: CASSDDRGREQFF. Written as DNA, the CDR3 is TGTGCCAGCAGTGACGACCGGGGTCGGGAGCAGTTCTTC.

The V and J genes are TRBV12-3 or TRBV12-4 and TRBJ2-1, with D maybe TRBD2 (5 bases). Trimming stripped 0 bases from V and 7 bases from J, with 7 bases between. The CDR3 spans 13 residues. CDR3 protein: CASSLAAGNEQFF. The CDR3 region has the DNA TGTGCCAGCAGTTTAGCGGCGGGTAATGAGCAGTTCTTC.